Sequencing of this T cell receptor (beta chain) was carried out in a study of early T cells in non-severe SARS-CoV-2 infection. Overall study context: RNA in bulk from unsorted whole blood was sequenced, and chains were unpaired. Findings and limits, study-wide: The VDJdb matching leaned toward anti-spike CD8 responses and overlooked private and CD4 specificities.

Details on this clonotype: Its cognate antigen is unknown.

The protocol attached unique molecular identifiers to individual cDNA molecules. TCRdb fed the 5' RACE reads into MiXCR, producing one record per CDR3 protein. Of roughly 40,000 distinct CDR3 sequences in the sample, 5.9% were seen once. The sample was whole blood. The clonotype originates from an adult who was a healthcare worker with PCR-confirmed SARS-CoV-2 infection or an uninfected control (not recorded which).

CDR3 residues: CASSVGTGRNQPQHF. CDR3 nucleotide sequence: TGTGCCAGCAGCGTAGGGACAGGGAGAAATCAGCCCCAGCATTTT. This chain joins TRBV9 and TRBJ1-5; 8 positions match TRBD1. The CDR3 runs to 15 residues. The germline V gene encodes CDR1 SGDLS and CDR2 YYNGEE. V gave up 0 bases and J gave up 4 bases; unmatched junction bases: 3.